These 5 T cell receptor beta chains were all obtained from the same sample, sequenced in a study of blood T cells in healthy people across ages. Then a second PCR, running about 6 to 11 cycles, was carried out with a sample-barcoded 5' primer and a J-beta primer mix. MiXCR, run by TCRdb on the 5' RACE reads, gives a single entry per CDR3 protein. The data contain about 680,000 distinct CDR3 sequences, 45% to 50% of them singletons. Material for sequencing was blood. The source is a woman in her sixties or seventies in good health.

This clonotype was observed a few times. The V gene is TRBV5-1, the J gene TRBJ1-2, with D maybe TRBD1 (6 bases). Trimming shortened V by 4 bases and J by 8 bases, and 12 bases separated the two germline ends. The CDR3 sequence is 12 residues long. Germline CDR1 is SGHRS and CDR2 is YFSETQ. In DNA, the CDR3 is TGCGCCAGCAGCGCGGACAGTACAGGCTACACCTTC. Translated: CASSADSTGYTF.

This clonotype appeared many times. This chain connects TRBV6-2 or TRBV6-3 to TRBJ1-1; D might be TRBD1 (5 bases). With 3 bases removed from V and 0 bases from J, the gap between germline ends came to 8 bases. CDR3 length equals 14 residues. Germline loops: CDR1 MNHEY, CDR2 SVGEGT. CDR3 sequence (DNA): TGTGCCAGCAGTTATCGGACACTGAACACTGAAGCTTTCTTT. This codes for CASSYRTLNTEAFF.

This clonotype was detected only a few times. The chain has TRBV28 and TRBJ1-5, with D unclear. This CDR3 has 13 residues. Between the trimmed V and J ends, which lost 2 bases and 6 bases, there was a span of 8 bases. CDR1 and CDR2 (germline): MDHEN, SYDVKM. The CDR3 loop reads CASSLQVGQPQHF. The CDR3 DNA sequence: TGTGCCAGCAGTTTACAGGTCGGTCAGCCCCAGCATTTT.

The V and J genes are TRBV5-1 and TRBJ2-7; 9 bases fit TRBD1. V gave up 2 bases and J gave up 7 bases; unmatched junction bases: 10. This CDR3 is 15 amino acids long. Germline V gene sequence: CDR1 SGHRS, CDR2 YFSETQ. As DNA, the CDR3 is TGCGCCAGCAGCTTCACAGGGGGCGTTTACAATGAGCAGTACTTC. This translates into CASSFTGGVYNEQYF.

This clonotype was detected a few times. The chain has TRBV7-2 and TRBJ1-4; D gene ambiguous. Germline CDR1 reads SGHTA; CDR2 reads FQGNSA. Trimming cost V 5 bases and J 0 bases, with 10 bases left between them. The CDR3 runs to 15 residues. The CDR3 region has the DNA TGTGCCAGCAGCCGTGGACTCGCAACTAATGAAAAACTGTTTTTT. Translated, it gives CASSRGLATNEKLFF.